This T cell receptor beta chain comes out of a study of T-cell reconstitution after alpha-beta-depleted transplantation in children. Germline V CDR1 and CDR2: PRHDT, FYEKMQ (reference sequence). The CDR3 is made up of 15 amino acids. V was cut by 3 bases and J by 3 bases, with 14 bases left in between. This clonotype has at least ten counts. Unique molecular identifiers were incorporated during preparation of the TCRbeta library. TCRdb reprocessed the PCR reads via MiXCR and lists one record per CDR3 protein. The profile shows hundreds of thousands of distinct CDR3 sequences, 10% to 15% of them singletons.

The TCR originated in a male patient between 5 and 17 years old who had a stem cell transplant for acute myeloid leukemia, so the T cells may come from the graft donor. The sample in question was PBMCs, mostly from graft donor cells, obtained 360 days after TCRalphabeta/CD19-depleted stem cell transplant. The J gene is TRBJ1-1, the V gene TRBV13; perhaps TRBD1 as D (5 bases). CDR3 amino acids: CASSLNDRPYTEAFF. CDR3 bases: TGTGCCAGCAGCTTGAACGACAGACCATACACTGAAGCTTTCTTT.